This passage covers 26 T cell receptor beta chains from one sample sequenced in a study of blood T cell repertoires in COVID-19. Profiling relied on immunoSEQ multiplex PCR, and the TCRdb table lists in-frame clones only, not all of them. The table includes 150,000 to 200,000 clones, roughly 85% detected once. The sample was PBMCs or T cells enriched from blood (not recorded which). The source is a woman between 65 and 79 years old in a cohort exposed to, infected with or recovered from COVID-19 (not recorded which).

The V gene is TRBV27, the J gene TRBJ2-1; D remains ambiguous. The germline CDR1 and CDR2 sequences are MNHEY and SMNVEV (reference sequence). Trimming shortened V by 4 bases and J by 6 bases, and 10 bases separated the two germline ends. The CDR3 sequence is 13 residues long. This CDR3 is CASSYRHLNEQFF. As DNA, the CDR3 is TGTGCCAGCAGTTATCGACACCTCAATGAGCAGTTCTTC.

This clone occurred once. As DNA, the CDR3 is TGTGCCAGCAGTCCTGCCGGGACAGGGCGGGGTCAGCCCCAGCATTTT. Translation: CASSPAGTGRGQPQHF. The chain is built from TRBV28 and TRBJ1-5, with 9 bases that match TRBD1. This CDR3 contains 16 residues. Germline assignment: CDR1 MDHEN and CDR2 SYDVKM. The ends lost 5 bases at V and 6 bases at J; junction bases unmatched: 11.

The rearrangement links TRBV5-6 to TRBJ1-2, with D tentatively TRBD1 (5 bases). Trimming took off 4 bases at V and 8 bases at J, with 12 bases between the two ends. CDR3 size: 12 residues. Per the germline V gene, CDR1 is SGHDT and CDR2 is YYEEEE. The DNA of the CDR3 is TGTGCCAGCAGCCCGGGACTAGGAGGCTACACCTTC. Translated, it gives CASSPGLGGYTF.

The sample holds one count of this clone. The V call is TRBV28, the J call TRBJ1-2; 8 nucleotides agree with TRBD1. CDR1 MDHEN and CDR2 SYDVKM come from the germline V gene. The CDR3 loop spans 16 amino acids. The ends lost 3 bases at V and 4 bases at J; junction bases unmatched: 10. This CDR3 is CASSLMSGGLSYGYTF. In DNA, the CDR3 is TGTGCCAGCAGTTTGATGTCAGGGGGCCTTAGCTATGGCTACACCTTC.

The CDR3 DNA follows: TGCGCCAGCAGCTTGTCGGGGGAAAAGTCACCCCTCCACTTT. Amino acids: CASSLSGEKSPLHF. V gene TRBV5-1 combines with J gene TRBJ1-6; tentatively, D is TRBD1 (5 bases). Trimming removed 1 base at V and 10 bases at J, with 12 bases between. The CDR3 is 14 amino acids. Germline CDR1 is SGHRS and CDR2 is YFSETQ.

V gene TRBV11-2 combines with J gene TRBJ2-1; perhaps TRBD1 as D (5 bases). Germline assignment: CDR1 SGHAT and CDR2 FQNNGV. The V end was cut by 5 bases, the J end by 10 bases, with 9 bases between. This CDR3 region has 11 residues. The CDR3 region has the DNA TGTGCCAGCAGCCTGACAGTAGAGCAGTTCTTC. This encodes CASSLTVEQFF.

The rearrangement links TRBV29-1 to TRBJ1-2; 8 nucleotides line up with TRBD1. Per germline, CDR1 SQVTM and CDR2 ANQGSEA. CDR3 length: 12 amino acids. Losses at the gene ends were 7 bases for V and 8 bases for J; bases not matched to a gene: 9. In DNA form, the CDR3 reads TGCAGCGAGACGAAACAGGGGGAGGGCTACACCTTC. Its protein is CSETKQGEGYTF.

The gene calls are TRBV6-5 and TRBJ2-7; 7 bases line up with TRBD2. Trimming at V came to 7 bases and at J to 1 base, leaving 10 bases not matched to a gene. The germline CDR1 and CDR2 sequences are MNHEY and SVGAGI. CDR3 size: 15 residues. Here the CDR3 reads CASTREWGLSYEQYF. The CDR3 coding sequence is TGTGCCAGCACCCGGGAGTGGGGACTATCCTACGAGCAGTACTTC.

CDR3 residues: CATGRTLLGKGNTIYF. As DNA, the CDR3 is TGTGCCACCGGTAGGACTTTACTGGGGAAAGGAAACACCATATATTTT. The chain is built from TRBV4-2 and TRBJ1-3; no reliable D call. The V gene's germline CDR1 is LGHNA and CDR2 YNFKEQ. Between the trimmed V and J ends, which lost 10 bases and 4 bases, there was a span of 23 bases. The CDR3 has 16 amino acids.

The gene calls are TRBV4-2 and TRBJ2-5, with 11 bases aligning to TRBD2. V dropped 0 bases and J dropped 5; count of bases not matched to a gene: 11. The CDR3 is made up of 18 amino acids. Germline V gene sequence: CDR1 LGHNA, CDR2 YNFKEQ. The CDR3 spells CASSQELGIAGGGETQYF. In DNA form, the CDR3 reads TGTGCCAGCAGCCAAGAATTGGGGATAGCGGGAGGGGGTGAGACCCAGTACTTC.

This clone has more than one count but fewer than ten. J is TRBJ2-1 and V is TRBV5-5; 7 bases are shared with TRBD1. V lost 1 base to trimming and J lost 7 bases; unmatched junction nucleotides: 11. This CDR3 has 16 residues. Germline loops: CDR1 SGHKS, CDR2 YYEKEE (reference sequence). The CDR3 protein is CASSLLGAGGGNEQFF. CDR3 nucleotide sequence: TGTGCCAGCAGCTTGCTCGGGGCAGGGGGTGGGAATGAGCAGTTCTTC.

This chain connects TRBV2 to TRBJ2-1, with 7 bases fitting TRBD2. From germline, CDR1 is SNHLY and CDR2 FYNNEI. The CDR3 runs to 12 residues. Trimming at V came to 6 bases and at J to 5 bases, leaving 1 base not matched to a gene. CDR3 nucleotide sequence: TGTGCCAGCAGCGGACTAGACAATGAGCAGTTCTTC. Amino acid sequence: CASSGLDNEQFF.

This chain links TRBV5-1 with TRBJ2-7; perhaps TRBD1 as D (6 bases). V was trimmed by 7 bases and J by 0 bases, leaving 14 bases between them. The CDR3 consists of 14 residues. Germline CDR1 is SGHRS and CDR2 is YFSETQ. The CDR3 region has the DNA TGCGCCAGCCTCCGGGACACCACCTCCTACGAGCAGTACTTC. It codes for CASLRDTTSYEQYF.

V is TRBV10-3 and J is TRBJ2-5; 10 nucleotides agree with TRBD1. V lost 0 bases and J lost 4; bases outside the gene matches: 2. Per the germline V gene, CDR1 is ENHRY and CDR2 is SYGVKD. The CDR3 sequence is 15 residues long. CDR3 residues: CAISESGQGSETQYF. CDR3 coding DNA: TGTGCCATCAGTGAGTCGGGACAGGGGTCAGAGACCCAGTACTTC.

This chain links TRBV7-9 with TRBJ1-5, with D possibly TRBD1 on 5 matching bases. Germline lookup yields CDR1 SEHNR and CDR2 FQNEAQ (reference sequence). CDR3 length equals 14 residues. The V gene lost 5 bases and the J gene lost 4 bases, with 12 bases spanning the gap. Here the CDR3 DNA reads TGTGCCAGCAGCCGTGGGGGAGGAAATCAGCCCCAGCATTTT. Amino acids: CASSRGGGNQPQHF.

The chain couples TRBV6-2 or TRBV6-3 to TRBJ1-5, with D hard to call. The CDR3 consists of 13 residues. V lost 6 bases to trimming and J lost 0 bases, with 6 bases between them. Germline CDR1 MNHEY, CDR2 SVGEGT. The CDR3 is CASSLDSNQPQHF. The CDR3 nucleotides are TGTGCCAGCAGCCTAGATAGCAATCAGCCCCAGCATTTT.

The V call is TRBV6-5, the J call TRBJ2-1; 7 bases fit TRBD2. J lost 8 bases, V lost 6 bases, and 10 bases had no gene match. The CDR3 length is 14 residues. The germline gives CDR1 MNHEY, CDR2 SVGAGI. DNA for the CDR3: TGTGCCAGCAGGCCGGGACTAATATCGCATGAGCAGTTCTTC. The encoded protein is CASRPGLISHEQFF.

The J gene is TRBJ1-1, the V gene TRBV16; the match to TRBD1 covers 8 bases. The germline V gene encodes CDR1 KGHSY and CDR2 FQNENV. This CDR3 region has 13 residues. With 1 base clipped from V and 6 bases from J, the junction kept 1 base outside the gene matches. The CDR3 protein is CASSQWGQAEAFF. The CDR3 DNA reads TGTGCCAGCAGCCAATGGGGACAGGCTGAAGCTTTCTTT.

The chain is built from TRBV6-6 and TRBJ1-3; perhaps TRBD1 as D (6 bases). CDR1 is MNHNY, CDR2 SVGAGI, per germline (reference sequence). V lost 5 bases and J 2 bases, leaving 10 bases between the germline ends. The CDR3 has 14 amino acids. The CDR3 region has the DNA TGTGCCAGCAGTCCACAGGGTACTGGAAACACCATATATTTT. Its protein product is CASSPQGTGNTIYF.

J is TRBJ2-5 and V is TRBV7-9, with TRBD2 matching over 10 bases. Germline trimming cut 5 bases from V and 2 bases from J; bases unmatched to any gene: 5. The CDR3 totals 15 residues. Germline V gives CDR1 SEHNR, CDR2 FQNEAQ (reference sequence). The CDR3 reads CASSAGTSAQETQYF. CDR3 nucleotides: TGTGCCAGCAGCGCAGGGACTAGCGCTCAAGAGACCCAGTACTTC.

The chain carries TRBV7-9 and TRBJ2-3; the D gene is possibly TRBD2 (5 bases). V was clipped by 0 bases and J by 1 base, with 5 bases between them. CDR3 length: 14 residues. CDR1 SEHNR and CDR2 FQNEAQ come from the germline V gene (reference sequence). CDR3 nucleotide sequence: TGTGCCAGCAGCTTAGCGGGAGGCACAGATACGCAGTATTTT. It codes for CASSLAGGTDTQYF.

The chain employs TRBV7-2 and TRBJ2-7; 8 bases match TRBD1. Germline-derived CDR1 and CDR2 are SGHTA and FQGNSA. The CDR3 sequence is 13 residues long. Unmatched junction bases numbered 5, after V lost 4 bases and J lost 6 bases. Here the CDR3 reads CASSSDTGGEQYF. DNA of the CDR3: TGTGCCAGCAGCTCAGATACAGGGGGCGAGCAGTACTTC.

The chain uses TRBV7-8 and TRBJ1-5; D possibly corresponds to TRBD1 (6 bases). Germline lookup yields CDR1 SGHVS and CDR2 FQNEAQ. The CDR3 is made up of 15 amino acids. Trimming took off 5 bases at V and 0 bases at J, with 11 bases between the two ends. In nucleotides, the CDR3 is TGTGCCAGCAGCCTCGGGACACATAGCAATCAGCCCCAGCATTTT. Translation: CASSLGTHSNQPQHF.

This sequence joins TRBV28 and TRBJ1-3; no definite D call. V was shortened by 10 bases and J by 4 bases, with 11 bases between the two germline ends. There are 12 residues in the CDR3. CDR1 MDHEN and CDR2 SYDVKM come from the germline V gene. The CDR3 sequence: CATRSSGNTIYF. In DNA, the CDR3 is TGTGCCACCCGTAGTTCGGGAAACACCATATATTTT. The full variable domain, completed using reference TRBV28 and TRBJ1-3, is DVKVTQSSRYLVKRTGEKVFLECVQDMDHENMFWYRQDPGLGLRLIYFSYDVKMKEKGDIPEGYSVSREKKERFSLILESASTNQTSMYLCATRSSGNTIYFGEGSWLTVV.

V and J are TRBV10-2 and TRBJ1-2, with 8 bases that match TRBD1. Germline V gives CDR1 WSHSY, CDR2 SAAADI. The junction had 16 bases not matched to a gene; V was cut back by 6 bases and J by 7 bases. The CDR3 sequence is 16 residues long. The CDR3 protein is CASSFPHRQGRAGYTF. The CDR3 DNA follows: TGCGCCAGCAGCTTCCCCCATCGACAGGGGAGGGCTGGCTACACCTTC.

This chain joins TRBV24-1 and TRBJ1-1, with 8 positions matching TRBD1. J was trimmed by 9 bases and V by 2 bases; bases with no gene match: 1. This CDR3 has 12 residues. Germline CDR1 reads KGHDR; CDR2 reads SFDVKD. The CDR3 sequence is CATSDWTGQAFF. As DNA, the CDR3 is TGTGCCACCAGTGATTGGACAGGGCAAGCTTTCTTT.